This T cell receptor beta chain was observed in a study of CD8+ T cells in alopecia areata. Background on the study: Skin from approximately 6-12-month-old C3H/HeJ graft donors with spontaneous alopecia went to approximately 6-10-week-old female C3H/HeJ mice.

Concerning this clone itself: Antigen specificity is unknown. The germline and genes are mouse ones. Other nucleotide sequences from this sample produce the same CDR3.

It was with CD4, CD8alpha, NKG2D, NKG2ACE and other markers that pooled cutaneous lymph node cells were sorted. Study results and limitations: Mice showed clearer TCR sharing than patients did, a gap that was possibly HLA-related. Normal skin contains resident alphabeta T cells, and these are also sequenced in scalp samples. Scalp lesions, especially in alopecia totalis/universalis, had higher clonality than normal scalp.

Once RNA had been extracted, it was reverse transcribed into cDNA to act as the sequencing template. TCRdb keeps only in-frame clones here, not all; method: immunoSEQ multiplex PCR. Observed in the sample are roughly 260,000 clones, none of them singletons. Sequenced sample: CD4+ T cells sorted from a lymph node. This receptor was obtained from a C3H/HeJ mouse with alopecia areata. For this strain, the MHC haplotype corresponds to H2-k.

CDR3 amino acids: CAWSRDRNYAEQFF. The CDR3 bases that were read are TGTGCCTGGAGCCGGGACAGGAACTATGCT. J is TRBJ2-1 and V is TRBV31; 8 nucleotides agree with TRBD1. The read finishes 4 residues shy of the CDR3 end, and the germline J gene is used to complete it. Germline CDR1 reads GKSSPN; CDR2 reads SITVG. The CDR3 sequence is 14 residues long. Trimming removed 3 bases from V and 1 base from J; junction bases left unmatched: 2. Combining the CDR3 with reference TRBV31 and TRBJ2-1 gives the whole variable domain AQTIHQWPVAEIKAVGSPLSLGCTIKGKSSPNLYWYWQATGGTLQQLFYSITVGQVESVVQLNLSASRPKDDQFILSTEKLLLSHSGFYLCAWSRDRNYAEQFFGPGTRLTVL.